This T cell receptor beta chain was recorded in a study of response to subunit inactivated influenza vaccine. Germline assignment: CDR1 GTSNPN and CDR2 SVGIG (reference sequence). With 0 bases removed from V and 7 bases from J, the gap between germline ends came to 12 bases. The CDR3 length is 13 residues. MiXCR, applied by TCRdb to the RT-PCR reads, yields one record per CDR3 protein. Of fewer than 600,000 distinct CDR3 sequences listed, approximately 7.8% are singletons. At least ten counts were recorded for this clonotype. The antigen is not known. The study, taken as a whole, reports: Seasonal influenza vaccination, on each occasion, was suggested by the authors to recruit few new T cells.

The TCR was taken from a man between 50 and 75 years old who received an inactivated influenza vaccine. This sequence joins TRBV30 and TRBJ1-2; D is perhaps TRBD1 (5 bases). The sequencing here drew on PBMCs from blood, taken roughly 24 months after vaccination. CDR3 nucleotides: TGTGCCTGGAGTGTTAGCAGGGAATTTGGCTACACCTTC. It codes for CAWSVSREFGYTF.